Below, 9 T cell receptor beta chains from the same sample are listed, as sequenced in a study of blood T cell repertoires in COVID-19. The data were produced by immunoSEQ multiplex PCR, yet TCRdb's version contains in-frame clones alone and is incomplete. The sample includes around 93,000 clones, approximately 90% of them seen just once. Sequenced sample: peripheral blood. All receptors come from a human donor in a cohort sampled during active COVID-19.

The chain joins TRBV3-1 (or the pseudogene TRBV3-2) to TRBJ1-4; D perhaps matches TRBD1 (5 bases). The CDR3 has 17 amino acids. CDR1 LGHDT and CDR2 YNNKEL come from the germline V gene (reference sequence). The V end was cut by 0 bases, the J end by 7 bases, with 18 bases between. CDR3 nucleotides: TGTGCCAGCAGCCAAGATAGGGGCACTAACGTTGGTGAAAAACTGTTTTTT. The encoded protein is CASSQDRGTNVGEKLFF.

This chain uses TRBV6-2 or TRBV6-3 with TRBJ1-1; D unclear. This CDR3 has 13 amino acids. V was shortened by 0 bases and J by 7 bases, with 9 bases between the two germline ends. CDR1 and CDR2 from the germline V gene are MNHEY and SVGEGT. CDR3 protein: CASSYSTGFEAFF. The CDR3 DNA follows: TGTGCCAGCAGTTACTCGACCGGGTTTGAAGCTTTCTTT.

The chain combines TRBV10-1 with TRBJ1-2; D uncertain. The CDR3 has 13 amino acids. V lost 5 bases to trimming and J lost 3 bases, with 10 bases between them. CDR1 and CDR2 from the germline V gene are WNHNN and SYGVQD (reference sequence). CDR3 amino acids: CASSPEADYGYTF. In DNA form, the CDR3 reads TGCGCCAGCAGTCCGGAGGCGGACTATGGCTACACCTTC.

The gene calls are TRBV28 and TRBJ1-2, with D tentatively TRBD1 (5 bases). Trimming left V 2 bases short and J 4 bases short, with 8 bases between. This CDR3 has 13 amino acids. The V gene's germline CDR1 is MDHEN and CDR2 SYDVKM. The CDR3 DNA follows: TGTGCCAGCAGTTTAGGAGGGGTCTATGGCTACACCTTC. Translation: CASSLGGVYGYTF.

V and J are TRBV14 and TRBJ2-4, with TRBD1 identical over 7 bases. With 0 bases clipped from V and 0 bases from J, the junction kept 8 bases outside the gene matches. CDR3 length: 18 residues. Per germline, CDR1 SGHDN and CDR2 FVKESK. The CDR3: CASSQDGAGGLAKNIQYF. The CDR3 bases are TGTGCCAGCAGCCAAGATGGTGCAGGGGGTCTAGCCAAAAACATTCAGTACTTC.

The V call is TRBV4-3, the J call TRBJ1-2; no definite D call. Per germline, CDR1 LGHNA and CDR2 YSLEER. The CDR3 length is 13 residues. The V end lost 0 bases, the J end lost 2 bases, and 4 bases lay between the germline ends. The CDR3 sequence is CASSQDLNYGYTF. DNA for the CDR3: TGCGCCAGCAGCCAAGATCTAAACTATGGCTACACCTTC.

The chain uses TRBV13 and TRBJ2-5, with TRBD2 matching 7 bases. Germline CDR1 and CDR2: PRHDT and FYEKMQ (reference sequence). The V and J ends lost 6 bases and 1 base, in that order; junction bases with no gene match: 5. This CDR3 is built from 14 residues. The CDR3 DNA sequence: TGTGCCAGCAGGAGCGGGACTTTCCAAGAGACCCAGTACTTC. Translation gives CASRSGTFQETQYF. Full variable domain (outside the CDR3, taken from reference TRBV13 and TRBJ2-5): AAGVIQSPRHLIKEKRETATLKCYPIPRHDTVYWYQQGPGQDPQFLISFYEKMQSDKGSIPDRFSAQQFSDYHSELNMSSLELGDSALYFCASRSGTFQETQYFGPGTRLLVL.

The chain has TRBV28 and TRBJ1-5, with 10 bases identical to TRBD1. The CDR3 has 14 residues. Germline V CDR1 and CDR2: MDHEN, SYDVKM. Losses at the gene ends were 2 bases for V and 6 bases for J; bases not matched to a gene: 1. The CDR3 reads CASSLGTGVQPQHF. CDR3 nucleotides: TGTGCCAGCAGTTTAGGGACAGGGGTTCAGCCCCAGCATTTT.

The chain is built from TRBV5-4 and TRBJ2-1, with 9 bases that match TRBD2. Trimming at V came to 4 bases and at J to 8 bases, leaving 16 bases not matched to a gene. CDR1 is SGHNT, CDR2 YYREEE, per germline (reference sequence). The CDR3 contains 17 residues. The CDR3 nucleotides read TGTGCCAGCAGCCCGAAAGAAGGCGGGAGGGGGGGCGATGAGCAGTTCTTC. It specifies CASSPKEGGRGGDEQFF.